The text below deals with one TCR beta chain. These data are taken from a study of control samples from healthy donors and cancer patients. The repertoire was sequenced with immunoSEQ multiplex PCR; TCRdb's copy has only in-frame clones and lacks some. The repertoire holds some 150,000 clones, with roughly 90% as singletons. The sequencing sample was made of blood. The source of this sequence is a man aged 25 to 40 in good health.

CDR3 nucleotide sequence: TGTGCCAGCAGATTAGAGGATACGCAGTATTTT. Translating it yields CASRLEDTQYF. This chain uses TRBV6-5 with TRBJ2-3, with no clear D. The CDR3 contains 11 residues. V was shortened by 6 bases and J by 6 bases, with 7 bases between the two germline ends. CDR1 and CDR2 (germline): MNHEY, SVGAGI.